This T cell receptor beta chain was sequenced in a study of T cell responses to AZD1222 COVID-19 vaccine. The CDR3 has 14 amino acids. V was pared by 5 bases and J by 3 bases, with 13 bases between. The V gene's germline CDR1 is LNHDA and CDR2 SQIVND (reference sequence). Profiling relied on immunoSEQ multiplex PCR, and the TCRdb table lists in-frame clones only, not all of them. The sample consists of some 79,000 clones, around 80% of them appearing once. The receptor was derived from an adult who received the AZD1222 COVID-19 vaccine. The rearrangement uses TRBV19 and TRBJ1-1; TRBD1 is a possible D gene (5 bases). The source material was peripheral blood, sampled 28 days after the second AZD1222 dose. Here the CDR3 DNA reads TGTGCCAGTAGTCGGGAGGGGTCCTACACTGAAGCTTTCTTT. Its protein is CASSREGSYTEAFF. The full variable domain, in which reference TRBV19 and TRBJ1-1 provide the parts outside the CDR3, is DGGITQSPKYLFRKEGQNVTLSCEQNLNHDAMYWYRQDPGQGLRLIYYSQIVNDFQKGDIAEGYSVSREKKESFPLTVTSAQKNPTAFYLCASSREGSYTEAFFGQGTRLTVV.